The 21 T cell receptor beta chains presented below share a single source sample, sequenced in a study of OX40 agonist ivuxolimab in advanced cancers. Sequencing was performed with immunoSEQ multiplex PCR; in TCRdb, only in-frame clones are kept and a portion is missing. The profile covers 25,000 to 30,000 clones, with 84% appearing a single time and 15% to 20% taken by the ten largest. Here the sequenced sample was CD4+ or CD8+ T cells sorted from blood, taken in a trial of the OX40 agonist ivuxolimab. Receptor source: an adult with an advanced solid tumor such as melanoma, head and neck, liver or kidney cancer.

The chain couples TRBV5-1 to TRBJ2-1; D gene uncertain. Trimming pared 7 bases from V and 6 bases from J, leaving 8 bases between. CDR1 is SGHRS, CDR2 YFSETQ, per germline. The CDR3 has 11 residues. CDR3 sequence (DNA): TGCGCCAGCTCCGCCAGCAATGAGCAGTTCTTC. Amino acids: CASSASNEQFF.

The chain links TRBV6-5 to TRBJ2-1; D remains unclear. Trimming took 2 bases from V and 0 from J, leaving 5 bases between them. The CDR3 covers 14 residues. Germline CDR1 MNHEY, CDR2 SVGAGI. The DNA of the CDR3 is TGTGCCAGCAGTTACGGGTCCTCCTACAATGAGCAGTTCTTC. Translation gives CASSYGSSYNEQFF.

The chain carries TRBV7-6 and TRBJ2-1, with D tentatively TRBD2 (7 bases). The CDR3 totals 17 residues. With 1 base removed from V and 7 bases from J, the gap between germline ends came to 20 bases. Germline V gives CDR1 SGHVS, CDR2 FNYEAQ. The CDR3 region is CASSLGPGRGLENEQFF. The CDR3 region has the DNA TGTGCCAGCAGCTTAGGCCCCGGGCGGGGGCTCGAGAATGAGCAGTTCTTC.

The chain is built from TRBV30 and TRBJ2-1; unclear D gene. Trimming took 5 bases from V and 2 from J, leaving 7 bases between them. The CDR3 consists of 12 residues. The germline V gene encodes CDR1 GTSNPN and CDR2 SVGIG (reference sequence). In DNA form, the CDR3 reads TGTGCCTGGTCCCCCGCCTACAATGAGCAGTTCTTC. Translation gives CAWSPAYNEQFF.

This clone appeared a single time. The gene calls are TRBV5-1 and TRBJ2-5; 7 nucleotides line up with TRBD2. The DNA matches TRBJ2-7 better at its end, which makes the J call doubtful. In germline, CDR1 is SGHRS, CDR2 YFSETQ. This CDR3 spans 14 amino acids. The CDR3 region is CASSFVGEGYEQYF. CDR3 bases: TGCGCCAGCAGCTTTGTAGGGGAGGGCTACGAGCAGTACTTC.

This rearrangement joins TRBV19 to TRBJ1-3; unclear D gene. This CDR3 contains 12 residues. Deletions cut 11 bases from V and 3 bases from J, with 11 bases between. Germline-derived CDR1 and CDR2 are LNHDA and SQIVND (reference sequence). The CDR3 region is CAVRTDGNTIYF. CDR3 DNA: TGTGCCGTGAGGACCGATGGAAACACCATATATTTT.

This chain uses TRBV11-2 with TRBJ2-1; unclear D gene. V was trimmed by 4 bases and J by 0 bases, leaving 16 bases between them. Looked up from germline, CDR1 is SGHAT and CDR2 is FQNNGV. CDR3 size: 17 residues. CDR3 amino acids: CASSSQPGVSSYNEQFF. The DNA of the CDR3 is TGTGCCAGCAGCTCACAACCTGGCGTCAGCTCCTACAATGAGCAGTTCTTC.

On this clone: Germline and junction disagree at one end, which may indicate a read error. The J gene is TRBJ2-7, the V gene TRBV11-3, with D uncertain. Germline assignment: CDR1 SGHNT and CDR2 YENEEA. The CDR3 contains 8 residues. This CDR3 reads CASRLDLF. Here the CDR3 DNA reads TGTGCAAGTCGCTTAGATCTGTTC.

The V and J genes are TRBV29-1 and TRBJ2-3, with TRBD1 as a possible D gene (6 bases). Between the trimmed V and J ends, which lost 1 base and 0 bases, there was a span of 14 bases. Germline V lookup: CDR1 SQVTM, CDR2 ANQGSEA. The CDR3 is made up of 16 amino acids. CDR3 coding DNA: TGCAGCGTTGAAGTTTGGAGGACAGTGAGCACAGATACGCAGTATTTT. Its translation: CSVEVWRTVSTDTQYF.

The CDR3 DNA reads TGTGCCAGCAGCCTGGGACTAGCGGGGGGGCAAGAGACCCAGTACTTC. Translated, it gives CASSLGLAGGQETQYF. This chain joins TRBV5-6 and TRBJ2-5; 16 bases agree with TRBD2. CDR1 and CDR2 (germline): SGHDT, YYEEEE. J gave up 2 bases and V 4 bases, and 2 bases lay outside the gene matches. The CDR3 runs 16 residues. Variable domain in full (rest from reference TRBV5-6 and TRBJ2-5): DAGVTQSPTHLIKTRGQQVTLRCSPKSGHDTVSWYQQALGQGPQFIFQYYEEEERQRGNFPDRFSGHQFPNYSSELNVNALLLGDSALYLCASSLGLAGGQETQYFGPGTRLLVL.

This clone has more than one count but fewer than ten. This chain joins TRBV27 and TRBJ2-7; 9 bases line up with TRBD1. The J segment lost 2 bases and the V segment lost 5 bases, leaving 10 bases of the junction unmatched. This CDR3 has 16 residues. Germline values: CDR1 MNHEY, CDR2 SMNVEV (reference sequence). The CDR3 DNA is TGTGCCAGCAGTACCGGGACAGGGAGGGGAACCTACGAGCAGTACTTC. Its protein is CASSTGTGRGTYEQYF.

The table lists this clone with a count of one. V is TRBV11-1 and J is TRBJ2-1; 13 positions match TRBD2. The CDR3 totals 17 residues. V lost 6 bases to trimming and J lost 5 bases; unmatched junction nucleotides: 10. The germline CDR1 and CDR2 sequences are SGHAT and FQDESV (reference sequence). The CDR3 bases are TGTGCCAGCAGTTCGGTCCGCGGGACTAGCGGGAACAATGAGCAGTTCTTC. It specifies CASSSVRGTSGNNEQFF.

The rearrangement joins TRBV4-3 to TRBJ2-7, with TRBD2 matching 10 bases. This CDR3 has 17 amino acids. CDR1 and CDR2 (germline): LGHNA, YSLEER. Trimming cost V 1 base and J 3 bases; bases outside gene matches: 9. The CDR3 here is CASSQVLSGRPDYEQYF. In DNA form, the CDR3 reads TGCGCCAGCAGCCAAGTCCTTAGCGGGAGGCCCGACTACGAGCAGTACTTC.

This chain connects TRBV5-6 to TRBJ2-7; unclear D gene. Germline V gene data show CDR1 as SGHDT and CDR2 as YYEEEE. V was trimmed by 4 bases and J by 3 bases, leaving 11 bases between them. The CDR3 totals 13 residues. This CDR3 is CASSQWTLYEQYF. The CDR3 DNA sequence: TGTGCCAGCAGCCAGTGGACCCTCTACGAGCAGTACTTC. The full variable domain, its missing parts supplied by reference TRBV5-6 and TRBJ2-7, is DAGVTQSPTHLIKTRGQQVTLRCSPKSGHDTVSWYQQALGQGPQFIFQYYEEEERQRGNFPDRFSGHQFPNYSSELNVNALLLGDSALYLCASSQWTLYEQYFGPGTRLTVT.

CDR3 protein: CASSSGSANEQFF. The CDR3 DNA sequence: TGTGCCAGCAGCTCAGGCAGCGCCAATGAGCAGTTCTTC. The V gene is TRBV5-6, the J gene TRBJ2-1, with D uncertain. The CDR3 totals 13 residues. The V end was cut by 3 bases, the J end by 6 bases, with 10 bases between. The germline CDR1 and CDR2 sequences are SGHDT and YYEEEE. Full variable domain (outside the CDR3, taken from reference TRBV5-6 and TRBJ2-1): DAGVTQSPTHLIKTRGQQVTLRCSPKSGHDTVSWYQQALGQGPQFIFQYYEEEERQRGNFPDRFSGHQFPNYSSELNVNALLLGDSALYLCASSSGSANEQFFGPGTRLTVL.

This rearrangement joins TRBV4-1 to TRBJ2-5; D is undetermined. This CDR3 comprises 14 residues. The ends were cut back, 2 bases at V and 0 bases at J, with 7 bases in the middle. Per germline, CDR1 MGHRA and CDR2 YSYEKL. The CDR3 spells CASSQQPNQETQYF. The CDR3 region has the DNA TGCGCCAGCAGCCAACAACCCAACCAAGAGACCCAGTACTTC.

This chain joins TRBV5-6 and TRBJ1-6; 8 bases line up with TRBD1. Germline trimming cut 4 bases from V and 0 bases from J; bases unmatched to any gene: 3. The CDR3 extends over 16 amino acids. CDR1 is SGHDT and CDR2 is YYEEEE in the germline V gene. The CDR3 DNA is TGTGCCAGCAGCGTTACAGGGGGCTCCTATAATTCACCCCTCCACTTT. Its protein product is CASSVTGGSYNSPLHF. Complete variable domain (other parts from reference TRBV5-6 and TRBJ1-6): DAGVTQSPTHLIKTRGQQVTLRCSPKSGHDTVSWYQQALGQGPQFIFQYYEEEERQRGNFPDRFSGHQFPNYSSELNVNALLLGDSALYLCASSVTGGSYNSPLHFGNGTRLTVT.

This chain links TRBV4-1 with TRBJ2-6; no clear D gene. V lost 0 bases to trimming and J lost 2 bases, with 2 bases between them. Per the germline V gene, CDR1 is MGHRA and CDR2 is YSYEKL. The CDR3 extends over 14 amino acids. The CDR3 coding sequence is TGCGCCAGCAGCCAAGATCCTGGGGCCAACGTCCTGACTTTC. This codes for CASSQDPGANVLTF.

V usage is TRBV4-3 and J usage is TRBJ2-1; D is ambiguous. Germline CDR1 LGHNA, CDR2 YSLEER. Trimming took off 0 bases at V and 0 bases at J, with 9 bases between the two ends. The CDR3 consists of 16 residues. The CDR3 DNA reads TGCGCCAGCAGCCAAGATCAACTGAGCTCCTACAATGAGCAGTTCTTC. Translation: CASSQDQLSSYNEQFF.

The chain combines TRBV11-3 with TRBJ2-7, with a tentative D call TRBD1 (6 bases). In germline, CDR1 is SGHNT, CDR2 YENEEA. The CDR3 is made up of 13 amino acids. Trimming took off 5 bases at V and 5 bases at J, with 13 bases between the two ends. In DNA form, the CDR3 reads TGTGCCAGCAGCACAAGGGGGTCCCACGAGCAGTACTTC. It is translated as CASSTRGSHEQYF.

The chain employs TRBV7-2 and TRBJ1-2; D is unclear. V shed 3 bases and J shed 6 bases, with 8 bases lying between them. The CDR3 is 12 residues long. CDR1 is SGHTA, CDR2 FQGNSA, per germline. CDR3 DNA sequence: TGTGCCAGCAGCTTCGGACTCGATGGCTACACCTTC. This sequence encodes CASSFGLDGYTF.